Below, one T cell receptor (beta chain) is given with its context. Antigen unknown. There are 16 residues in the CDR3. J was trimmed by 5 bases and V by 0 bases; bases with no gene match: 8. Per the germline V gene, CDR1 is LNHNV and CDR2 is YYDKDF (reference sequence). This entry belongs to a study of T cell repertoires in cytomegalovirus infection. Each CDR3 protein gets one entry after TCRdb re-called the reads with MiXCR. The repertoire has 43,000 or so distinct CDR3 sequences, nearly 20% of them found once; the top ten carry roughly 50%. V usage is TRBV15 and J usage is TRBJ2-7; 9 nucleotides line up with TRBD1. Sequenced material: CD8+ T cells from cultured PBMCs, taken from culture after CMV antigen stimulation. This clonotype originated in a human donor in good health (CMV status not recorded). Some clones in this sample may be carry-over from other donors' samples. CDR3 nucleotides: TGTGCCACCAGCAGAGATGCCGGGACAGGGAGTGACGAGCAGTACTTC. Translation gives CATSRDAGTGSDEQYF.